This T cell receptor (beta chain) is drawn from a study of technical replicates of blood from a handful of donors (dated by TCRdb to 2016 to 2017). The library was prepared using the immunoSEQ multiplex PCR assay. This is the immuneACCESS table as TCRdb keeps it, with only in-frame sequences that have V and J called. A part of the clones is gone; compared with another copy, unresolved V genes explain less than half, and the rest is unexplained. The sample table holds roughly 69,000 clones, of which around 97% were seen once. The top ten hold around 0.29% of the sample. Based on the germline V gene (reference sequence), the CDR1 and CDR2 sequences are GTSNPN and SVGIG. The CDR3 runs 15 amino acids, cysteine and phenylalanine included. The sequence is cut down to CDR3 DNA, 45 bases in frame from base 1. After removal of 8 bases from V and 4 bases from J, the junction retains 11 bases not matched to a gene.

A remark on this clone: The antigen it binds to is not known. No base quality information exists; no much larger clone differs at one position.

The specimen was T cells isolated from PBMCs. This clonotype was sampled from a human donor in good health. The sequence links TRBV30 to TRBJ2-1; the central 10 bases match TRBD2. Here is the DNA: TGTGCCCTCGAACTAACTAGCGGGGCTTACAATGAGCAGTTCTTC. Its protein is CALELTSGAYNEQFF.